The present T cell receptor (beta chain) was sequenced within a study of shared clonotypes between healthy human individuals. The V and J ends lost 0 bases and 6 bases respectively, with 5 bases between them. The CDR3 covers 13 residues. In germline, CDR1 is MNHEY, CDR2 SMNVEV (reference sequence). Only in-frame clones appear in the TCRdb table, and some are missing; sequencing was by immunoSEQ multiplex PCR. This sample has 450,000 to 500,000 clones, with 60% to 85% found just once. This TCR came from a woman aged 40 to 50 in good health. Some clones in this sample may be carry-over from other donors' samples. The chain links TRBV27 to TRBJ2-2; unclear D gene. The source material was PBMCs. The CDR3 loop reads CASSLSRSGELFF. DNA for the CDR3: TGTGCCAGCAGTTTATCGAGATCCGGGGAGCTGTTTTTT.